This T cell receptor beta chain is from a study of blood T cells in healthy people across ages. A J-beta primer mix and a sample-barcoded 5' primer were used in a second PCR of roughly 7 to 12 cycles. TCRdb fed the 5' RACE reads into MiXCR, producing one record per CDR3 protein. The table has some 920,000 distinct CDR3 sequences, roughly 51% seen once. Peripheral blood samples of roughly 10 milliliters were drawn from each donor. There are a few counts of this clonotype. The V end was cut by 4 bases, the J end by 3 bases, with 11 bases between. Germline CDR1 and CDR2: SGHKS and YYEKEE (reference sequence). CDR3 length equals 14 residues.

The V gene is TRBV5-5, the J gene TRBJ2-4, with a tentative D call TRBD2 (5 bases). The sequenced sample consisted of blood. The TCR was taken from a woman between 55 and 75 years old in good health. CDR3 sequence: CASSLSGSKNIQYF. CDR3 DNA: TGTGCCAGCAGCCTTTCGGGAAGCAAAAACATTCAGTACTTC.